This T cell receptor beta chain stems from a study of identifying expanded T cells in peripheral blood. Overall study findings and caveats: Technical replicates showed roughly 1.2 changed clones; around 2 weeks roughly 15; four weeks 19. Two-week clone count variance significantly increased as total template count grew.

V was clipped by 4 bases and J by 7 bases, with 20 bases between them. The germline CDR1 and CDR2 sequences are SEHNR and FQNEAQ (reference sequence). CDR3 length: 16 amino acids. Healthy donors had no documented immune events, such as infections, while sampled. In the case of this clone: Its antigen is unidentified.

Assay: immunoSEQ multiplex PCR; the TCRdb copy retains only in-frame clones and omits some. The sample has over 85,000 clones; approximately 88% are singletons. The TCR comes from a person between 18 and 75 years old in good health. The V and J genes are TRBV7-9 and TRBJ1-3; possible D gene TRBD1, 5 bases. Sample: blood. The chain's CDR3 is CASSSRTLKASNTIYF. The DNA of the CDR3 is TGTGCCAGCAGCTCGAGGACACTTAAGGCTTCGAACACCATATATTTT.